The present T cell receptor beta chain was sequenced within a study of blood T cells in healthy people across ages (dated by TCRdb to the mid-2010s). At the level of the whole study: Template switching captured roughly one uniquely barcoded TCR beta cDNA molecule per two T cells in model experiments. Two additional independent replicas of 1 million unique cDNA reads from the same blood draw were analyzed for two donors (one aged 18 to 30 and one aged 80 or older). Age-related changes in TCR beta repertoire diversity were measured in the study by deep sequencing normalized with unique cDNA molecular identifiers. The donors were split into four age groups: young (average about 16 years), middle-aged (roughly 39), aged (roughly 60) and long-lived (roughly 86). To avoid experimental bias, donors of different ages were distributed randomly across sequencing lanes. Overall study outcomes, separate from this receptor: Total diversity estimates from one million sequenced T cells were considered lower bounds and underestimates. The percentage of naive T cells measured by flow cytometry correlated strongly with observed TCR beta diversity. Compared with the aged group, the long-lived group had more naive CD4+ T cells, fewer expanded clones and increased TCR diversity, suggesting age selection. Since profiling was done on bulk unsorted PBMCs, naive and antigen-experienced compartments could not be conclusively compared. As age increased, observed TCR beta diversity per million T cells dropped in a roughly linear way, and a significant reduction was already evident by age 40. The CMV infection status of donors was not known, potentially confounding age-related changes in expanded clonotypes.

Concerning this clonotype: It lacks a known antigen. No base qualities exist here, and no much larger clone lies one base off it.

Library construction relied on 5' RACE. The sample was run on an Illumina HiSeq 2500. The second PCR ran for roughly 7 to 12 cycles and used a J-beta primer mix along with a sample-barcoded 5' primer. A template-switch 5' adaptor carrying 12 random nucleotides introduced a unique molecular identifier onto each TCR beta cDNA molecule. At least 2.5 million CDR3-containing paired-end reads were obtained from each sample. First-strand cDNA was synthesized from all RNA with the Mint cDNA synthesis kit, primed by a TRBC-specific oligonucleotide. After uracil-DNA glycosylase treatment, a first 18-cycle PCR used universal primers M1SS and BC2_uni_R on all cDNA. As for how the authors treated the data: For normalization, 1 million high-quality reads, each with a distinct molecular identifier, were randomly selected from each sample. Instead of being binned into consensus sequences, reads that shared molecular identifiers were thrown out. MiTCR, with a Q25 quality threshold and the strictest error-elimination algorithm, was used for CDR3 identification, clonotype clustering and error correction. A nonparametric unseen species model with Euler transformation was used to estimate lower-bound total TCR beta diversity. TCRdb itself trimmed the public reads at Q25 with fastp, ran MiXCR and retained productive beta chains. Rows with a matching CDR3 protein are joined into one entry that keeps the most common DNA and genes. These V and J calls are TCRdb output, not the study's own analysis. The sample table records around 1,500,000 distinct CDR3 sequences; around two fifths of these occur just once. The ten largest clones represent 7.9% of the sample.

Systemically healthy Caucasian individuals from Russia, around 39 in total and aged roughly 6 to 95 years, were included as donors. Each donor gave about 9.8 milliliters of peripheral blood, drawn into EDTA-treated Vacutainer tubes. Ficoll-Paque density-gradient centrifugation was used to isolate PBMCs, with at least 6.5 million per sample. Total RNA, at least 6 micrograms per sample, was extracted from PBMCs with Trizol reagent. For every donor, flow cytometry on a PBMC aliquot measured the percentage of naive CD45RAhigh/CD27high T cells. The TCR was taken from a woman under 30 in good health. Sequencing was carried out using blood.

The CDR3 reads CASSSSTGTPETQYF. The DNA reads as follows: TGTGCCAGCTCGTCCAGTACCGGGACACCAGAGACCCAGTACTTC. The sequence joins TRBV18 to TRBJ2-5; the D gene is possibly TRBD1, with 6 bases matching. The trim is 6 bases for V and 4 bases for J, with a gap of 18 bases between the germline ends. From the germline V gene, CDR1 is KGHSH and CDR2 is LQKENI. The CDR3 runs 15 residues from the cysteine to the phenylalanine. Only the CDR3 DNA stays, 45 bases, in frame from base 1.